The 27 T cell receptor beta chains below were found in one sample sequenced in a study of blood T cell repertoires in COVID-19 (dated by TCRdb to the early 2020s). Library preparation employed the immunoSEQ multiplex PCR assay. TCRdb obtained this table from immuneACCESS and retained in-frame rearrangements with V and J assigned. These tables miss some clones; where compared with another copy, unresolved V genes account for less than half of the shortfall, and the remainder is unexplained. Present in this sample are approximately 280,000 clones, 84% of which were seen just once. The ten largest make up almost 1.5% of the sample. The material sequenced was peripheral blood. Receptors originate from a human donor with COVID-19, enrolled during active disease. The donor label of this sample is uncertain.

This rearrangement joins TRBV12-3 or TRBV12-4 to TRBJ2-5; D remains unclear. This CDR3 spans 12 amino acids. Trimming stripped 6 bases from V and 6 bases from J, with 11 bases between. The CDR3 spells CASSLRSQTQYF. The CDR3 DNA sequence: TGTGCCAGCAGCCTACGTAGTCAGACCCAGTACTTC.

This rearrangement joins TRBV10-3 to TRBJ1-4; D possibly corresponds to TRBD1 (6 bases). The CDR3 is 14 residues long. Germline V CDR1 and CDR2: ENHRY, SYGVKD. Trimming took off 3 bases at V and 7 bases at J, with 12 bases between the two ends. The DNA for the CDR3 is TGTGCCATCAGTGACGGCACAGGGATTGAAAAACTGTTTTTT. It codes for CAISDGTGIEKLFF.

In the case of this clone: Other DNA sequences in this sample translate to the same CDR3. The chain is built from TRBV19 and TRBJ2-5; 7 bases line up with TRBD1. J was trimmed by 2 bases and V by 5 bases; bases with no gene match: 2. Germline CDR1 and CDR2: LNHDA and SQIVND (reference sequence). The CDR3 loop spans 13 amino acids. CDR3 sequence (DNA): TGTGCCAGTAGTTCGACAGGGCAAGAGACCCAGTACTTC. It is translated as CASSSTGQETQYF.

The CDR3 nucleotides are TGTGCCAGCAGCTCTCGGGACAGGGGCGACACCGGGGAGCTGTTTTTT. It yields the protein CASSSRDRGDTGELFF. The genes are TRBV7-6 and TRBJ2-2; TRBD1 matches 10 bases. CDR3 size: 16 residues. V lost 4 bases, J lost 3 bases, and 5 bases stayed unmatched. The V gene's germline CDR1 is SGHVS and CDR2 FNYEAQ.

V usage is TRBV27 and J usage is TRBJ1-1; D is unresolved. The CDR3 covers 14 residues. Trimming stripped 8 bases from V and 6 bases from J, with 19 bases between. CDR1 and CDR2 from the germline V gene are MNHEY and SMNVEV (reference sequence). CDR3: CASGGGFGSAEAFF. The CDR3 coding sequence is TGTGCCAGCGGCGGAGGGTTTGGGTCCGCTGAAGCTTTCTTT.

The CDR3 reads CASRLAGDTEAFF. For the CDR3, the DNA is TGCGCCAGCAGACTAGCTGGGGACACTGAAGCTTTCTTT. This chain connects TRBV5-1 to TRBJ1-1, with D uncertain. The CDR3 extends over 13 amino acids. Germline CDR1 SGHRS, CDR2 YFSETQ. Trimming removed 5 bases at V and 3 bases at J, with 11 bases between. The full variable domain, its missing parts supplied by reference TRBV5-1 and TRBJ1-1, is KAGVTQTPRYLIKTRGQQVTLSCSPISGHRSVSWYQQTPGQGLQFLFEYFSETQRNKGNFPGRFSGRQFSNSRSEMNVSTLELGDSALYLCASRLAGDTEAFFGQGTRLTVV.

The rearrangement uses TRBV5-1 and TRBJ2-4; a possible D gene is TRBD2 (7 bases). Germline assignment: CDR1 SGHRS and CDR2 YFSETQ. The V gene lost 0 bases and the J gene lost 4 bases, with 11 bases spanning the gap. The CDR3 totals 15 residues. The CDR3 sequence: CASSLGGGTKNIQYF. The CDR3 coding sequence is TGCGCCAGCAGCTTGGGCGGGGGCACAAAAAACATTCAGTACTTC.

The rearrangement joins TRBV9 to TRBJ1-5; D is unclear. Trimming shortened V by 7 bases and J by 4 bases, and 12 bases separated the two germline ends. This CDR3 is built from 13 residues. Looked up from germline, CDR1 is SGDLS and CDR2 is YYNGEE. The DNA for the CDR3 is TGTGCCAGCTCGTCCGGGTTGAATCAGCCCCAGCATTTT. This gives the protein CASSSGLNQPQHF.

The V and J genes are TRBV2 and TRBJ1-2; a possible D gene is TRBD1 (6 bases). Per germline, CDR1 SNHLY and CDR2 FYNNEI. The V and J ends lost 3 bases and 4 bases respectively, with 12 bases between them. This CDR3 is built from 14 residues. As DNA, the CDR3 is TGTGCCAGCAGTGAGACAGGACCTTCCTATGGCTACACCTTC. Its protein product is CASSETGPSYGYTF. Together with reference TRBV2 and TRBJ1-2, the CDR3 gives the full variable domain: EPEVTQTPSHQVTQMGQEVILRCVPISNHLYFYWYRQILGQKVEFLVSFYNNEISEKSEIFDDQFSVERPDGSNFTLKIRSTKLEDSAMYFCASSETGPSYGYTFGSGTRLTVV.

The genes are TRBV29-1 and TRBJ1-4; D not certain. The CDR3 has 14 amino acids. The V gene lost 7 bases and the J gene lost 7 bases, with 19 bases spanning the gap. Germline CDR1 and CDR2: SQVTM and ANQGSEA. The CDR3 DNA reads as TGCAGCGCCGAATTACAAACGGGTAGTGAAAAACTGTTTTTT. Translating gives CSAELQTGSEKLFF.

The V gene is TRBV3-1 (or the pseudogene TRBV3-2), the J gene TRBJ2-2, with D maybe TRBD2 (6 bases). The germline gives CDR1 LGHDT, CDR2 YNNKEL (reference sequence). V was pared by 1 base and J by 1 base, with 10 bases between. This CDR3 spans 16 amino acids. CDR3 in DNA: TGTGCCAGCAGCCAAGTTGCGGGAATGAACACCGGGGAGCTGTTTTTT. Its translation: CASSQVAGMNTGELFF.

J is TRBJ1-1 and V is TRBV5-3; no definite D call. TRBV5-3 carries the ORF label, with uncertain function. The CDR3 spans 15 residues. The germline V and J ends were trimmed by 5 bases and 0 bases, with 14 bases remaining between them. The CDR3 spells CARRRGQDLNTEAFF. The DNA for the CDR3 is TGTGCCAGAAGACGAGGGCAGGATTTGAACACTGAAGCTTTCTTT.

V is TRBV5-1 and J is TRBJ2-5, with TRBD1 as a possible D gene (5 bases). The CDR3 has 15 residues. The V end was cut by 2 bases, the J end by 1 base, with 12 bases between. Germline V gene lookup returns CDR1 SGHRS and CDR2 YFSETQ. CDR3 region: CASSLAGALQETQYF. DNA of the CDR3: TGCGCCAGCAGCTTAGCTGGGGCCCTCCAAGAGACCCAGTACTTC.

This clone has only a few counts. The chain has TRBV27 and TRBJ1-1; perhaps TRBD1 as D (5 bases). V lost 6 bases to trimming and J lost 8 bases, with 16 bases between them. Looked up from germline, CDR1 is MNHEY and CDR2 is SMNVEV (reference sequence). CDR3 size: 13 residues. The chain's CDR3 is CASRALGVREAFF. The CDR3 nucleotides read TGTGCCAGCAGAGCCCTAGGGGTCCGAGAAGCTTTCTTT.

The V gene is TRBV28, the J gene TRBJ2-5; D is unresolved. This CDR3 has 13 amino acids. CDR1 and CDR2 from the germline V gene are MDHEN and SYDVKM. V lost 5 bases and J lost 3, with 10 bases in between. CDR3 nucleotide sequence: TGTGCCAGCAGTCCTACAGCAAAAGAGACCCAGTACTTC. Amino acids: CASSPTAKETQYF.

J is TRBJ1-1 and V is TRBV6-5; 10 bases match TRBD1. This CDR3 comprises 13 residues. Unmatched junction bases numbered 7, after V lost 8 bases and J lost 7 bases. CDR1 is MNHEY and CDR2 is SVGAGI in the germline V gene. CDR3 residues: CASQTGGSGEAFF. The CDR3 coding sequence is TGTGCCAGCCAGACAGGGGGCAGCGGTGAAGCTTTCTTT.

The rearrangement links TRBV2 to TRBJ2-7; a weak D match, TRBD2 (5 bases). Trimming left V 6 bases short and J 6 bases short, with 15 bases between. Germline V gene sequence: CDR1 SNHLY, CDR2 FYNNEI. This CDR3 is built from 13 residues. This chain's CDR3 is CASRPLAPGEQYF. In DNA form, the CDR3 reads TGTGCCAGCAGACCGCTAGCCCCCGGCGAGCAGTACTTC.

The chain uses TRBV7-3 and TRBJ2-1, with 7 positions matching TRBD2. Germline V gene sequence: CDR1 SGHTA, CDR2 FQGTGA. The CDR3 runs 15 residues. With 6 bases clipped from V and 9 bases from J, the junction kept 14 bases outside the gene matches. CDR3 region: CASSPNSGFGGEQFF. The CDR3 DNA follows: TGTGCCAGCAGTCCCAATAGCGGGTTTGGAGGTGAGCAGTTCTTC.

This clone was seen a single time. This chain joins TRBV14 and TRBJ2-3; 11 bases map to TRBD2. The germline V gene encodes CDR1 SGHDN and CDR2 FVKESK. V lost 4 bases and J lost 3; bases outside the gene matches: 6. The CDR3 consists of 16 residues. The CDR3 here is CASSLTSGSPTDTQYF. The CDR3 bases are TGTGCCAGCAGCCTCACTAGCGGGAGTCCTACAGATACGCAGTATTTT.

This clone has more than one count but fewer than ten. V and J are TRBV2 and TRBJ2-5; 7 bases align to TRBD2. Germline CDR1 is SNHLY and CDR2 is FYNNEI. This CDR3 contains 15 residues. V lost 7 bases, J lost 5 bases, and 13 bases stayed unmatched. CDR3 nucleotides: TGTGCCAGCATGGCGGGAGTCGGCCGTTCGGAGACCCAGTACTTC. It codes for CASMAGVGRSETQYF.

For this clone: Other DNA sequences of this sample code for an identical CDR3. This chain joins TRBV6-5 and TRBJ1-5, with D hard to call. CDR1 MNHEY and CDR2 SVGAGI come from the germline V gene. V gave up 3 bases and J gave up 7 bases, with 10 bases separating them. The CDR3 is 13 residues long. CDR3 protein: CASSYELNQPQHF. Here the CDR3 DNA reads TGTGCCAGCAGTTATGAACTCAACCAGCCCCAGCATTTT.

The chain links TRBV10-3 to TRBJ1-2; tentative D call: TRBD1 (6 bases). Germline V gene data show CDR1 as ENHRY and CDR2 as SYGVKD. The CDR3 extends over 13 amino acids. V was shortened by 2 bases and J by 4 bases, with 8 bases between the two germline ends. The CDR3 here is CAISEGQSYGYTF. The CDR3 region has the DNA TGTGCCATCAGTGAGGGACAGAGCTATGGCTACACCTTC.

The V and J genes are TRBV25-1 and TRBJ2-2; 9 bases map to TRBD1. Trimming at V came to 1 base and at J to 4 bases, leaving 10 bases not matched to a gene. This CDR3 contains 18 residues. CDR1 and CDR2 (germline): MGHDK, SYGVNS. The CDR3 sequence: CASSEFKGQGSSTGELFF. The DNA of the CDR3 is TGTGCCAGCAGTGAATTCAAGGGACAGGGATCGAGCACCGGGGAGCTGTTTTTT.

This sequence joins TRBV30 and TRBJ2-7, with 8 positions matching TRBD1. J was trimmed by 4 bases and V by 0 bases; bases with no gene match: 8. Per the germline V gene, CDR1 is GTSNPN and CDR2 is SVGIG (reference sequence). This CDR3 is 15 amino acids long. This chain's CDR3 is CAWSVPGTGVYEQYF. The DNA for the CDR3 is TGTGCCTGGAGTGTTCCCGGGACAGGCGTATACGAGCAGTACTTC.

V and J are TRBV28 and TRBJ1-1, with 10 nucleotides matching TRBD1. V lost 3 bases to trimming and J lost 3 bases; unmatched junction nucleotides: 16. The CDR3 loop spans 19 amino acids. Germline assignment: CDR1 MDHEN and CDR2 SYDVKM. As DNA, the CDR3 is TGTGCCAGCAGTTTTATCGGGTTTCGACAGGGGGCAAAAGACACTGAAGCTTTCTTT. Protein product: CASSFIGFRQGAKDTEAFF. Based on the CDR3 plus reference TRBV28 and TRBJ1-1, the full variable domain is DVKVTQSSRYLVKRTGEKVFLECVQDMDHENMFWYRQDPGLGLRLIYFSYDVKMKEKGDIPEGYSVSREKKERFSLILESASTNQTSMYLCASSFIGFRQGAKDTEAFFGQGTRLTVV.

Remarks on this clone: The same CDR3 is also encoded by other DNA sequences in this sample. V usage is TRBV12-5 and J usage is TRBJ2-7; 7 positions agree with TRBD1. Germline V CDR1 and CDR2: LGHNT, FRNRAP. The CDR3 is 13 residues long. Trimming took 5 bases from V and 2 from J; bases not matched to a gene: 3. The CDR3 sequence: CASGPGTAYEQYF. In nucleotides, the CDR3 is TGTGCTAGTGGTCCGGGGACAGCCTACGAGCAGTACTTC.

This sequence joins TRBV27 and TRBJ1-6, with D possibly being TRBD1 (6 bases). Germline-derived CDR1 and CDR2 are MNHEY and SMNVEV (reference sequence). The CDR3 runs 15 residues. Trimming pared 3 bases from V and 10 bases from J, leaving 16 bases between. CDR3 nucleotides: TGTGCCAGCAGTTTGGGAGGGGGATTTAGATCACCCCTCCACTTT. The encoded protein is CASSLGGGFRSPLHF.